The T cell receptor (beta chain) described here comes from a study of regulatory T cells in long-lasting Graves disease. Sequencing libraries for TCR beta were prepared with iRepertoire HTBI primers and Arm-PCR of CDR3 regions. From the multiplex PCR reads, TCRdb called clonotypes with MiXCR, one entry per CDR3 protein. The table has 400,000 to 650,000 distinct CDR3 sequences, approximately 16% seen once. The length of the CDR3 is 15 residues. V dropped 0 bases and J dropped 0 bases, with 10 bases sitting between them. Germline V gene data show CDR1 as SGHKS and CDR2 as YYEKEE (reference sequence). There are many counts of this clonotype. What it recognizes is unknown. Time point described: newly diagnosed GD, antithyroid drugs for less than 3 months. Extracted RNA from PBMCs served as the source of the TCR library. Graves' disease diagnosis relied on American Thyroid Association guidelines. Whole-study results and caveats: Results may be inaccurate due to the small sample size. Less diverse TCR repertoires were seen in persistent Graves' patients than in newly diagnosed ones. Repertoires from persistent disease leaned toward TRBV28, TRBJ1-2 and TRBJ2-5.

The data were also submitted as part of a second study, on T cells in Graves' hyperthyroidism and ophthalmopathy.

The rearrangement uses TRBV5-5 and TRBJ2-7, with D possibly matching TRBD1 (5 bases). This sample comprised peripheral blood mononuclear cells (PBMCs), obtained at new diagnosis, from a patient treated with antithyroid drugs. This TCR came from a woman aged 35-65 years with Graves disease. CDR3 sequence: CASSLASDSSYEQYF. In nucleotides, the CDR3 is TGTGCCAGCAGCTTGGCTTCCGACAGCTCCTACGAGCAGTACTTC.